This T cell receptor beta chain was sequenced during a study of identical twins. Regarding the study as a whole: Monozygotic twin pairs showed more out-of-frame TCR alpha sharing than models estimated.

The ends were cut back, 1 base at V and 6 bases at J, with 10 bases in the middle. The germline V gene has CDR1 MGHDK and CDR2 SYGVNS. The CDR3 contains 13 residues. Notes on this clonotype: What it binds is unknown.

One entry per CDR3 protein results from TCRdb running MiXCR on the 5' RACE reads. Here the sample spans about 290,000 distinct CDR3 sequences, roughly 9% being singletons. The same sample was also used in a study of yellow fever vaccine responses in identical twins.

The clonotype was recovered from a woman younger than 30 in good health. The chain links TRBV25-1 to TRBJ2-7; a weak D match, TRBD1 (6 bases). What was sequenced was CD8+ T cells sorted from blood. CDR3 DNA sequence: TGTGCCAGCAGTGAATTGGGGGCTGGCGAGCAGTACTTC. Encoded protein: CASSELGAGEQYF.